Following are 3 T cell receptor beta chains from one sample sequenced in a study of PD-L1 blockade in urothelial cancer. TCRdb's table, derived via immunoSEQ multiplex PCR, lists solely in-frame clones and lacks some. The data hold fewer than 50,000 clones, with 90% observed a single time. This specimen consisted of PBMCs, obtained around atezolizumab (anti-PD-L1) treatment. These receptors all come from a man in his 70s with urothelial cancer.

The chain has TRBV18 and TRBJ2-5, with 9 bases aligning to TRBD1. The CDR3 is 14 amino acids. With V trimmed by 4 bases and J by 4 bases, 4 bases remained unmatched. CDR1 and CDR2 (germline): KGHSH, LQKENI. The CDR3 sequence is CASSRDRVGETQYF. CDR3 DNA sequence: TGTGCCAGCTCACGGGACAGGGTTGGAGAGACCCAGTACTTC. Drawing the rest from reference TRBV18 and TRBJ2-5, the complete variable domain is NAGVMQNPRHLVRRRGQEARLRCSPMKGHSHVYWYRQLPEEGLKFMVYLQKENIIDESGMPKERFSAEFPKEGPSILRIQQVVRGDSAAYFCASSRDRVGETQYFGPGTRLLVL.

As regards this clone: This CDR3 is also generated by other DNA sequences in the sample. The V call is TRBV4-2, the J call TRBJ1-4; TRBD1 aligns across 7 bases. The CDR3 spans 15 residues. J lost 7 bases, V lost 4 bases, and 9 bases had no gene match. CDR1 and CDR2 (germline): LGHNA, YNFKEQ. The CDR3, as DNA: TGTGCCAGCAGCCTCACAGGGGCGTGGGGTGAAAAACTGTTTTTT. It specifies CASSLTGAWGEKLFF.

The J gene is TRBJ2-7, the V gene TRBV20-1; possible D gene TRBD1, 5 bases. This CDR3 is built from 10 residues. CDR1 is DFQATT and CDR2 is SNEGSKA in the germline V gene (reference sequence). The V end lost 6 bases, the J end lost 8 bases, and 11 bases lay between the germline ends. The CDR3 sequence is CSAAGPQQYF. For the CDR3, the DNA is TGCAGTGCGGCAGGGCCACAGCAGTACTTC.